Each of the 3 T cell receptor beta chains below was sequenced from the same sample in a study of blood T cell repertoires in COVID-19. Profiled with immunoSEQ multiplex PCR; TCRdb holds only in-frame clones, not every one. The sample lists about 69,000 clones; 75% to 85% were seen once. Sequenced sample: peripheral blood. The receptors were sampled from a human donor in a cohort sampled during active COVID-19.

The V call is TRBV28, the J call TRBJ2-4, with D possibly being TRBD1 (6 bases). The CDR3 is 17 residues long. The germline V gene has CDR1 MDHEN and CDR2 SYDVKM. V was clipped by 7 bases and J by 0 bases, with 19 bases between them. CDR3 coding DNA: TGTGCCAGCACCTCTCCGAGGGACACCTTAGCCAAAAACATTCAGTACTTC. Its translation is CASTSPRDTLAKNIQYF.

The chain employs TRBV7-9 and TRBJ1-4, with 7 bases that match TRBD1. The CDR3 loop spans 15 amino acids. The V segment lost 6 bases and the J segment 6 bases; nucleotides outside the gene matches: 10. Germline assignment: CDR1 SEHNR and CDR2 FQNEAQ (reference sequence). CDR3 nucleotides: TGTGCCAGCAGAACTAACAGGGGACGGGATGAAAAACTGTTTTTT. Protein product: CASRTNRGRDEKLFF.

V and J are TRBV7-8 and TRBJ1-1; D gene ambiguous. CDR3 length: 14 residues. Trimming took 0 bases from V and 1 from J, leaving 6 bases between them. Germline CDR1 SGHVS, CDR2 FQNEAQ. This CDR3 is CASSLARGNTEAFF. CDR3 nucleotide sequence: TGTGCCAGCAGCTTAGCGCGGGGGAACACTGAAGCTTTCTTT.